The source of this T cell receptor beta chain is a study of glioma-infiltrating T cells after dendritic cell vaccination. For the study at large: Patients received autologous tumor lysate-pulsed dendritic cell vaccination between about 2002 and 2013. Study results and limitations: Patients with more pretreatment TILs had longer time to progression and survival.

Comment on this clone: Its target is not known.

The CDR3 sequence is 16 residues long. The V gene's germline CDR1 is SGHRS and CDR2 YFSETQ. The V and J ends lost 3 bases and 0 bases, in that order; junction bases with no gene match: 2. As for time point: after dendritic cell vaccination, including at tumor progression/relapse. Selection required adequate fresh-frozen tumor tissue plus more than two years' survival data. Clones were sequenced by immunoSEQ multiplex PCR, and TCRdb holds only the in-frame ones, with some missing. The data hold roughly 100,000 clones, with around 90% observed a single time. The receptor's source is a human donor with glioblastoma. V usage is TRBV5-1 and J usage is TRBJ2-5, with TRBD2 matching over 13 bases. Sequenced here: blood, sampled after dendritic cell vaccination. DNA for the CDR3: TGCGCCAGCAGCTGGGGACTAGCGGGATACCAAGAGACCCAGTACTTC. Its protein is CASSWGLAGYQETQYF.